The rows below give T cell receptor beta chains drawn from one sample of a study of blood T cell repertoires in COVID-19. Sequencing used immunoSEQ multiplex PCR; TCRdb keeps in-frame clones, though not all of them. The sample includes fewer than 250,000 clones, roughly 80% of them seen just once. The sample comprised peripheral blood. These receptors all stem from a woman aged 50 to 60 with acute or convalescent COVID-19. CDR3s include the opening cysteine and the closing phenylalanine or tryptophan. A D gene is named only where the DNA matches it firmly. Only part of the rows carry a size: once, few, many, or a class if the clone is expanded.

V	size	D	J	DNA	CDR3
TRBV6-5	once	TRBD1	TRBJ1-1	TGTGCCAGCAGTTACGGGCGGGACAGGCCTTCTGAAGCTTTCTTT	CASSYGRDRPSEAFF
TRBV13	-	-	TRBJ2-3	TGTGCCAGCAGCTTAAGGTCGGGGGATACGCAGTATTTT	CASSLRSGDTQYF
TRBV14	-	TRBD2	TRBJ2-3	TGTGCCAGCAGCCTAGGGACTAGCGGGAGGCTAGATACGCAGTATTTT	CASSLGTSGRLDTQYF
TRBV29-1	-	-	TRBJ1-1	TGCAGCGTTGAGGCAGGGGCCCTGAACACTGAAGCTTTCTTT	CSVEAGALNTEAFF
TRBV7-2	-	TRBD1	TRBJ2-2	TGTGCCAGCAGCTTGGGACAGGGAGCGGGCACCGGGGAGCTGTTTTTT	CASSLGQGAGTGELFF
TRBV19	-	TRBD2	TRBJ2-7	TGTGCCAGTAGTCAGGGGGGACTAGCGGGAGAGATGGAGTACTTC	CASSQGGLAGEMEYF
TRBV5-1	few	TRBD2	TRBJ2-1	TGCGCCAGCAGCATAGCGGGGGGGTACAATGAGCAGTTCTTC	CASSIAGGYNEQFF
TRBV27	-	-	TRBJ2-1	TGTGCCAGCAGTTTTTTCCGGAGGGTTGGGGAGCAGTTCTTC	CASSFFRRVGEQFF
TRBV2	once	-	TRBJ2-7	TGTGCCAGCAACCCCATAGTGGGCAGGGGCCCTTACGAGCAGTACTTC	CASNPIVGRGPYEQYF
TRBV19	-	TRBD1	TRBJ2-7	TGTGCCAGTAGTATAGTTGGACAGGGCCTCTACGAGCAGTACTTC	CASSIVGQGLYEQYF
TRBV5-6	-	TRBD1	TRBJ1-2	TGTGCCAGCAGCTTTCTCGGACAGGGGGGTGCAAACTATGGCTACACCTTC	CASSFLGQGGANYGYTF
TRBV11-2	few	-	TRBJ1-4	TGTGCCAGCAGCTCCCAAGCACTCTCTAATGAAAAACTGTTTTTT	CASSSQALSNEKLFF
TRBV27	-	-	TRBJ1-1	TGTGCCAGCTCCTTTAGAGAGAACACTGAAGCTTTCTTT	CASSFRENTEAFF
TRBV19	-	-	TRBJ1-3	TGTGCCAGTAGTATGAGAGGGCTCGGAAACACCATATATTTT	CASSMRGLGNTIYF
TRBV6-1	-	TRBD1	TRBJ1-4	TGTGCCAGCAGTGATTACAGGGGGCGCGAAAAACTGTTTTTT	CASSDYRGREKLFF
TRBV15	-	-	TRBJ1-1	TGTGCCACCGCTGTTTTTCAGGGGCAAGCTTTCTTT	CATAVFQGQAFF
TRBV19	-	TRBD1	TRBJ1-2	TGTGCCAGTAGTATAACCAGGGGGACCCAAAGGTACGGCTACACCTTC	CASSITRGTQRYGYTF
TRBV7-2	-	-	TRBJ2-6	TGTGCCAGCAGCTTGGCGGGGGCATCTGGGGCCAACGTCCTGACTTTC	CASSLAGASGANVLTF
TRBV6-5	-	TRBD1	TRBJ1-1	TGTGCCAGCAGTTACTCGAACAGGGGGGTTTCTGAAGCTTTCTTT	CASSYSNRGVSEAFF
TRBV28	-	-	TRBJ2-1	TGTGCCACCAGCATGGACAACGGTAGGAATGAGCAGTTCTTC	CATSMDNGRNEQFF
TRBV19	-	-	TRBJ2-3	TGTGCCAGTAGTTCTCCGGGACTTGGCACAGATACGCAGTATTTT	CASSSPGLGTDTQYF
TRBV19	-	-	TRBJ2-2	TGTGCCAGTAGCGCTAGTCGGGGAACCGGGGAGCTGTTTTTT	CASSASRGTGELFF
TRBV19	-	TRBD1	TRBJ1-5	TGTGCCAGTAACGCAAACAGGGGGCTTGGACAGCCCCAGCATTTT	CASNANRGLGQPQHF
TRBV5-1	-	TRBD2	TRBJ2-3	TGCGCCAGCAGCCCCGATAGCGGGAAGCGGAGCACAGATACGCAGTATTTT	CASSPDSGKRSTDTQYF
TRBV7-2	-	TRBD2	TRBJ2-6	TGTGCCAGCAGCTTAAGCGGGGCAGGGGCCAACGTCCTGACTTTC	CASSLSGAGANVLTF
TRBV6-2/TRBV6-3	-	TRBD1	TRBJ2-7	TGTGCCAGCAGTTGCGTTGGGACAGGGACCTACGAGCAGTACTTC	CASSCVGTGTYEQYF
TRBV15	-	TRBD1	TRBJ1-1	TGTGCCACCAGCATTGGGACAGCGAACACTGAAGCTTTCTTT	CATSIGTANTEAFF
TRBV18	-	TRBD2	TRBJ2-1	TGTGCCAGCTCACCGGGACTAGAATACAATGAGCAGTTCTTC	CASSPGLEYNEQFF